These 7 T cell receptor beta chains originate from one sample sequenced in a study of cytomegalovirus exposure and HLA in healthy donors. Vbeta (60) and Jbeta (13) primers were used in the PCR. Profiling relied on immunoSEQ multiplex PCR, and the TCRdb table lists in-frame clones only, not all of them. The table has 150,000 to 200,000 clones, 80% to 85% seen once. The sequenced material came from PBMCs. These receptor sequences come from a woman younger than 35 in good health and CMV-seropositive.

The chain recombines TRBV5-1 with TRBJ1-3; no clear D gene. The CDR3 runs 17 residues. Germline V lookup: CDR1 SGHRS, CDR2 YFSETQ. V lost 4 bases to trimming and J lost 2 bases, with 19 bases between them. The CDR3 DNA sequence: TGCGCCAGCAGCCTGGGCCCCTTTAGCGAGGCTGGAAACACCATATATTTT. This sequence encodes CASSLGPFSEAGNTIYF.

The rearrangement links TRBV7-6 to TRBJ1-4; 7 bases agree with TRBD1. V dropped 5 bases and J dropped 6; count of bases not matched to a gene: 6. Germline CDR1 SGHVS, CDR2 FNYEAQ. The CDR3 loop spans 14 amino acids. The CDR3 nucleotides are TGTGCCAGCAGCCCAGGGGGTTTTGATGAAAAACTGTTTTTT. The encoded protein is CASSPGGFDEKLFF.

The rearrangement uses TRBV7-3 and TRBJ2-3, with D possibly matching TRBD1 (5 bases). V lost 5 bases to trimming and J lost 4 bases, with 16 bases between them. The V gene's germline CDR1 is SGHTA and CDR2 FQGTGA. The CDR3 runs 15 residues. In DNA, the CDR3 is TGTGCCAGCAGCCCCGACGAAGGGGAATCAGATACGCAGTATTTT. Translating gives CASSPDEGESDTQYF.

The CDR3 DNA follows: TGTGCCAGCAGCTTAGGTCAGGGGCACACTGAAGCTTTCTTT. Its translation: CASSLGQGHTEAFF. V gene TRBV7-2 combines with J gene TRBJ1-1, with D possibly being TRBD1 (6 bases). The CDR3 is made up of 14 amino acids. Looked up from germline, CDR1 is SGHTA and CDR2 is FQGNSA. V lost 1 base, J lost 3 bases, and 9 bases lay in between.

The J gene is TRBJ1-1, the V gene TRBV4-1; TRBD1 matches 7 bases. The CDR3 contains 15 residues. Trimming at V came to 2 bases and at J to 2 bases, leaving 5 bases not matched to a gene. Germline V gene lookup returns CDR1 MGHRA and CDR2 YSYEKL. The CDR3 spells CASSQRDRSNTEAFF. CDR3 coding DNA: TGCGCCAGCAGCCAACGGGACAGATCTAACACTGAAGCTTTCTTT.

The CDR3 nucleotides are TGTGCCACCAACCCAGGGCTAGCGGGGGGTCAAGAGACCCAGTACTTC. Translation gives CATNPGLAGGQETQYF. The chain is built from TRBV10-3 and TRBJ2-5; 11 nucleotides line up with TRBD2. Germline CDR1 reads ENHRY; CDR2 reads SYGVKD. The CDR3 covers 16 residues. Trimming cost V 10 bases and J 2 bases; bases outside gene matches: 12.

This clone was detected only once. The genes are TRBV5-1 and TRBJ2-1, with D possibly TRBD1 on 5 matching bases. The CDR3 has 15 residues. Germline CDR1 and CDR2: SGHRS and YFSETQ. V lost 6 bases and J lost 5, with 18 bases in between. DNA for the CDR3: TGCGCCAGCACCCTTGCAGGGCGGACCGACAATGAGCAGTTCTTC. Its protein is CASTLAGRTDNEQFF.